This TCR beta chain was retrieved from a study of Graves' ophthalmopathy and Graves' hyperthyroidism. The CDR3 extends over 14 amino acids. Germline assignment: CDR1 SGHDT and CDR2 YYEEEE. The ends lost 3 bases at V and 5 bases at J; junction bases unmatched: 3. RNA transcripts yielded amplified TCR beta CDR3 regions. RT-PCR in the first round used HTBI primers; a second-round multiplex PCR followed. In TCRdb, the multiplex PCR reads were re-called with MiXCR into one record per CDR3 protein. The sample contains 680,000 or so distinct CDR3 sequences, about a fifth of which appear only once. The material sequenced was peripheral blood. The chain uses TRBV5-6 and TRBJ1-1; 11 bases fit TRBD1. The receptor comes from a woman between 18 and 29 years old with stable Graves' hyperthyroidism. Some clones in this sample may be carry-over from other donors' samples. The CDR3 bases are TGTGCCAGCAGCTGGACAGGGGGCTTGACTGAAGCTTTCTTT. Translated: CASSWTGGLTEAFF. Based on the CDR3 plus reference TRBV5-6 and TRBJ1-1, the full variable domain is DAGVTQSPTHLIKTRGQQVTLRCSPKSGHDTVSWYQQALGQGPQFIFQYYEEEERQRGNFPDRFSGHQFPNYSSELNVNALLLGDSALYLCASSWTGGLTEAFFGQGTRLTVV.